This TCR beta chain was captured by sequencing in a study of blood T cell repertoires in COVID-19 (dated by TCRdb to the early 2020s). Notes on the research overall: Samples covering the acute and convalescent phases of COVID-19 were provided by collaborators in the United States, Italy and Spain. The material from the prospective study consisted of cDNA or gDNA derived from T cells, B-cell-depleted T cells, or PBMCs. Where available, HLA class I and class II types were taken from metadata supplied by the sample provider and were not determined by assay-based typing. Deeply sampled blood TCRbeta repertoires from subjects exposed to, actively infected with, or recovered from COVID-19 were included in the dataset. A de-identified subject ID, COVID-19 status, age in years and sex were almost always included in the sample metadata. Samples were obtained from the ongoing ImmuneRACE study (first 160 participants) and from 1,254 subjects provided by 6 global collaborators. The repertoires were released in a freely available public database meant as a resource for research on the immune response to SARS-CoV-2. Here is what the overall study found, with its caveats: Clinical and demographic metadata were provided uncurated, with the amount varying by source and participant.

TCRbeta CDR3 regions were amplified from genomic DNA using the immunoSEQ Assay, a bias-controlled multiplex PCR. The study's processing was this. The number of nucleated cells in each sample was estimated by amplification of reference gene primers within the assay. To quantify the absolute abundance of each unique TCRbeta CDR3 rearrangement, sequence reads were collapsed and filtered. Productive Simpson clonality was computed per sample as the square root of Simpson's diversity index over productive rearrangements. TCRdb's version of the immuneACCESS table is confined to in-frame rearrangements and falls short of the full clone set. An unresolved V gene accounts for under half of the shortfall where checked; the remainder is of unknown origin. That table furnishes V, J and clone size, whereas the DNA furnished D and trimming. Recorded for this sample are approximately 74,000 clones; roughly 87% of them occurred a single time. Together, the top ten hold roughly 6.6% of the sample.

From the cysteine through the phenylalanine, the CDR3 covers 14 amino acids. Only the CDR3 DNA is retained, 42 bases long and in frame from the first base. Deletion took 0 bases off V and 9 bases off J, with a span of 12 bases between the germline ends. Looking up the germline V gene yields CDR1 KGHSH and CDR2 LQKENI. This clone has just one count. Its antigen has not been determined. No base quality information exists; no much larger clone differs at one position. The collaborating institutions used their own protocols to collect whole blood in K2EDTA tubes. For TCRbeta analysis, collaborator samples were shipped as frozen whole blood, as isolated PBMCs, or as DNA extracted from either sample type.

The sequence derives from a man between 65 and 85 years old with acute or convalescent COVID-19. The sequence links TRBV18 to TRBJ1-3; the D gene cannot be resolved reliably. Specimen: peripheral blood. This receptor carries the CDR3 CASSPPSTEGTIYF. In nucleotides, the sequence is TGTGCCAGCTCACCACCATCCACGGAGGGCACCATATATTTT. Joined to the reference TRBV18 and TRBJ1-3 proteins, this CDR3 gives the full variable domain: NAGVMQNPRHLVRRRGQEARLRCSPMKGHSHVYWYRQLPEEGLKFMVYLQKENIIDESGMPKERFSAEFPKEGPSILRIQQVVRGDSAAYFCASSPPSTEGTIYFGEGSWLTVV.